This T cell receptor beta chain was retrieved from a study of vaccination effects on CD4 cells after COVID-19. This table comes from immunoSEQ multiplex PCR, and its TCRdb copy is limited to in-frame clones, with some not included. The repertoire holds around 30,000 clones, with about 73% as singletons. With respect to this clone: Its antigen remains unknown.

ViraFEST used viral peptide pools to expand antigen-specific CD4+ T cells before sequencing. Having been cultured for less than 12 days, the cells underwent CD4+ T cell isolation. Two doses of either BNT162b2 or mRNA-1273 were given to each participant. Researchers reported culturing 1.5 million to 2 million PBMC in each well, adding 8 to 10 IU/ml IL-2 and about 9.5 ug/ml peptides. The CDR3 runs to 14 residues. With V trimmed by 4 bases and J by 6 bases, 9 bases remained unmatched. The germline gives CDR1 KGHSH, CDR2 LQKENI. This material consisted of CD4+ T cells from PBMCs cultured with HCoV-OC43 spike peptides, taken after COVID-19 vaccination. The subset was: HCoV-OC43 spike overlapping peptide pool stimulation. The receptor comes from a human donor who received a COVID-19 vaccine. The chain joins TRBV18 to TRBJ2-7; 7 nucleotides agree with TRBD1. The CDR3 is CASSQGQVWGEQYF. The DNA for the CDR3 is TGTGCCAGCTCACAAGGACAGGTTTGGGGCGAGCAGTACTTC. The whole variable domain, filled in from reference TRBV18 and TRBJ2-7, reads NAGVMQNPRHLVRRRGQEARLRCSPMKGHSHVYWYRQLPEEGLKFMVYLQKENIIDESGMPKERFSAEFPKEGPSILRIQQVVRGDSAAYFCASSQGQVWGEQYFGPGTRLTVT.